The 19 T cell receptor beta chains listed next were all sequenced from one sample in a study of blood T cell repertoires in COVID-19 (dated by TCRdb to the early 2020s). The library came from the immunoSEQ multiplex PCR assay. TCRdb re-hosts the immuneACCESS table, in-frame sequences only. Its copies lack some clones; in the studies checked, an unresolved V gene accounts for under half of them, and the cause for the rest is not known. The sample table lists about 75,000 clones, roughly 91% of them with a count of one. The leading ten clones occupy approximately 19% of the sample. The sequencing input was peripheral blood. The receptor set was obtained from a human donor in a cohort sampled during active COVID-19.

This chain connects TRBV18 to TRBJ1-2, with TRBD1 matching 8 bases. The CDR3 covers 16 residues. The V segment lost 3 bases and the J segment 1 base; nucleotides outside the gene matches: 7. Germline loops: CDR1 KGHSH, CDR2 LQKENI. The CDR3 here is CASSPSTGAINYGYTF. The CDR3 DNA reads as TGTGCCAGCTCACCGTCGACAGGGGCTATTAACTATGGCTACACCTTC.

This chain links TRBV6-1 with TRBJ2-1; tentative D call: TRBD1 (5 bases). The germline V and J ends were trimmed by 3 bases and 9 bases, with 9 bases remaining between them. The CDR3 extends over 12 amino acids. Germline-derived CDR1 and CDR2 are MNHNS and SASEGT. Here the CDR3 reads CASSDRVGEQFF. CDR3 coding DNA: TGTGCCAGCAGTGACAGGGTGGGTGAGCAGTTCTTC.

The CDR3 nucleotides are TGCGCCAGCAGCGAGAGTGGACACGAGACCCAGTACTTC. Translating it yields CASSESGHETQYF. The chain recombines TRBV10-1 with TRBJ2-5; D is possibly TRBD1 (5 bases). From germline, CDR1 is WNHNN and CDR2 SYGVQD (reference sequence). V was shortened by 6 bases and J by 5 bases, with 13 bases between the two germline ends. This CDR3 is built from 13 residues.

The genes are TRBV7-8 and TRBJ2-5; 8 positions match TRBD1. Germline CDR1 reads SGHVS; CDR2 reads FQNEAQ. The CDR3 is 15 amino acids. Trimming cost V 9 bases and J 1 base; bases outside gene matches: 10. CDR3 residues: CASNTGQGPQETQYF. The CDR3 DNA reads as TGTGCCAGTAATACCGGACAGGGCCCCCAAGAGACCCAGTACTTC.

The chain recombines TRBV6-1 with TRBJ1-5; D may be TRBD1 (6 bases). CDR3 length equals 14 residues. Trimming removed 6 bases at V and 4 bases at J, with 13 bases between. Germline V gene lookup returns CDR1 MNHNS and CDR2 SASEGT. CDR3 protein: CASRTGQTNQPQHF. CDR3 DNA: TGTGCCAGCAGGACCGGACAGACGAATCAGCCCCAGCATTTT.

The genes are TRBV19 and TRBJ1-5, with D hard to call. The germline CDR1 and CDR2 sequences are LNHDA and SQIVND (reference sequence). V lost 5 bases to trimming and J lost 4 bases, with 18 bases between them. This CDR3 comprises 16 residues. The CDR3 sequence: CASSERASGWNQPQHF. Written as DNA, the CDR3 is TGTGCCAGTAGTGAGCGAGCCTCGGGGTGGAATCAGCCCCAGCATTTT.

V is TRBV3-1 (or the pseudogene TRBV3-2) and J is TRBJ1-2; D is unclear. The length of the CDR3 is 12 residues. Germline-derived CDR1 and CDR2 are LGHDT and YNNKEL (reference sequence). The V end was cut by 4 bases, the J end by 6 bases, with 9 bases between. This CDR3 reads CASSRTSNGYTF. The CDR3 region has the DNA TGTGCCAGCAGCCGTACGAGCAATGGCTACACCTTC.

The V and J genes are TRBV7-2 and TRBJ2-5; TRBD2 matches at 11 bases. The CDR3 extends over 15 amino acids. The germline V gene encodes CDR1 SGHTA and CDR2 FQGNSA. V was clipped by 6 bases and J by 3 bases; unmatched bases: 6. In DNA form, the CDR3 reads TGTGCCAGCAGAAAAACTAGCGGGGGAGAAGAGACCCAGTACTTC. The encoded protein is CASRKTSGGEETQYF.

The rearrangement links TRBV28 to TRBJ2-4; a possible D gene is TRBD1 (6 bases). The CDR3 has 12 residues. The germline V gene has CDR1 MDHEN and CDR2 SYDVKM. Trimming removed 2 bases at V and 8 bases at J, with 7 bases between. CDR3 nucleotides: TGTGCCAGCAGTTTACAGGGGTACATTCAGTACTTC. Protein sequence: CASSLQGYIQYF.

The chain combines TRBV29-1 with TRBJ1-1; D not resolved. This CDR3 contains 12 residues. Looked up from germline, CDR1 is SQVTM and CDR2 is ANQGSEA. Trimming stripped 0 bases from V and 4 bases from J, with 6 bases between. The chain's CDR3 is CSVEEAGTEAFF. For the CDR3, the DNA is TGCAGCGTTGAAGAAGCTGGCACTGAAGCTTTCTTT.

This chain joins TRBV7-2 and TRBJ1-4, with 10 positions matching TRBD1. Germline CDR1 reads SGHTA; CDR2 reads FQGNSA. V shed 6 bases and J 7 bases; nucleotides not matched to a gene: 8. The CDR3 has 15 residues. The CDR3 DNA is TGTGCCAGCAGACCGGGACAGGGGCGGGGTGAAAAACTGTTTTTT. Encoded protein: CASRPGQGRGEKLFF.

The chain recombines TRBV6-4 with TRBJ2-5; 10 nucleotides agree with TRBD2. The CDR3 contains 16 residues. The V and J ends lost 2 bases and 4 bases, in that order; junction bases with no gene match: 7. The germline V gene encodes CDR1 MRHNA and CDR2 SNTAGT. CDR3 residues: CASSDEGLAGAETQYF. Here the CDR3 DNA reads TGTGCCAGCAGTGACGAAGGCCTAGCGGGAGCAGAGACCCAGTACTTC.

This chain links TRBV5-4 with TRBJ2-2; the D gene is possibly TRBD2 (6 bases). This CDR3 region has 17 residues. Deletions cut 4 bases from V and 6 bases from J, with 22 bases between. Germline V gives CDR1 SGHNT, CDR2 YYREEE (reference sequence). The CDR3 is CASSRRLGLEGSGELFF. The CDR3 coding sequence is TGTGCCAGCAGCCGTCGTTTGGGACTTGAGGGTTCCGGGGAGCTGTTTTTT.

The rearrangement uses TRBV19 and TRBJ2-2; 7 nucleotides match TRBD1. With V trimmed by 7 bases and J by 3 bases, 8 bases remained unmatched. The CDR3 loop spans 15 amino acids. CDR1 is LNHDA, CDR2 SQIVND, per germline (reference sequence). The CDR3 region has the DNA TGTGCCAGTAAACCCGGGACAGCCGACACCGGGGAGCTGTTTTTT. Amino acids: CASKPGTADTGELFF.

J is TRBJ2-2 and V is TRBV5-1, with a tentative D call TRBD1 (6 bases). The CDR3 contains 14 residues. The germline V gene has CDR1 SGHRS and CDR2 YFSETQ. V dropped 6 bases and J dropped 7 bases, with 16 bases sitting between them. The CDR3 DNA reads as TGCGCCAGCAAGGCAGGGGCTGCTGGCGGGGAGCTGTTTTTT. It yields the protein CASKAGAAGGELFF.

The chain couples TRBV9 to TRBJ1-2; 7 nucleotides agree with TRBD1. CDR3 size: 15 residues. Germline lookup yields CDR1 SGDLS and CDR2 YYNGEE. V dropped 4 bases and J dropped 4; count of bases not matched to a gene: 10. CDR3 sequence: CASSSQGQTIYGYTF. CDR3 nucleotides: TGTGCCAGCAGCTCCCAGGGACAGACTATCTATGGCTACACCTTC.

J is TRBJ1-6 and V is TRBV11-2, with D perhaps matching TRBD1 (6 bases). The CDR3 runs to 14 residues. Germline V CDR1 and CDR2: SGHAT, FQNNGV. Trimming stripped 5 bases from V and 8 bases from J, with 13 bases between. The CDR3 DNA is TGTGCCAGCAGCCTTTGGACAGCAGATTCACCCCTCCACTTT. It yields the protein CASSLWTADSPLHF.

The rearrangement links TRBV19 to TRBJ2-5; 11 nucleotides match TRBD2. Germline loops: CDR1 LNHDA, CDR2 SQIVND (reference sequence). This CDR3 has 17 amino acids. The V segment lost 4 bases and the J segment 5 bases; nucleotides outside the gene matches: 12. The CDR3: CASSTTSGASFYETQYF. CDR3 nucleotides: TGTGCCAGTAGTACGACTAGCGGGGCTTCGTTCTATGAGACCCAGTACTTC.

The rearrangement joins TRBV2 to TRBJ1-1; possibly TRBD1 for D (5 bases). The CDR3 spans 13 residues. Trimming removed 7 bases from V and 5 bases from J, with 14 bases in between. Germline V gene sequence: CDR1 SNHLY, CDR2 FYNNEI. In DNA, the CDR3 is TGTGCCAGCAATGGACAAGGAAAGACTGAAGCTTTCTTT. Amino acids: CASNGQGKTEAFF.